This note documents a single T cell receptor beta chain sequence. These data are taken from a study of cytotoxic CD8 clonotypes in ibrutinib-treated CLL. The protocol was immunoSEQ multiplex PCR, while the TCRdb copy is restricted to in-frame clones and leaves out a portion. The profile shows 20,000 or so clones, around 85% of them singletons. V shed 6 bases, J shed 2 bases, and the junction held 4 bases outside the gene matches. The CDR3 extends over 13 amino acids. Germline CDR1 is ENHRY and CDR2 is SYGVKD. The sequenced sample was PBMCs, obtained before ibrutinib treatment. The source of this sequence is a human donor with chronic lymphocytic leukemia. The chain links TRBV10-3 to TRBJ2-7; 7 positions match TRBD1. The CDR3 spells CAIRDRLPYEQYF. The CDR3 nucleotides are TGTGCCATCAGGGACAGGCTACCCTACGAGCAGTACTTC.